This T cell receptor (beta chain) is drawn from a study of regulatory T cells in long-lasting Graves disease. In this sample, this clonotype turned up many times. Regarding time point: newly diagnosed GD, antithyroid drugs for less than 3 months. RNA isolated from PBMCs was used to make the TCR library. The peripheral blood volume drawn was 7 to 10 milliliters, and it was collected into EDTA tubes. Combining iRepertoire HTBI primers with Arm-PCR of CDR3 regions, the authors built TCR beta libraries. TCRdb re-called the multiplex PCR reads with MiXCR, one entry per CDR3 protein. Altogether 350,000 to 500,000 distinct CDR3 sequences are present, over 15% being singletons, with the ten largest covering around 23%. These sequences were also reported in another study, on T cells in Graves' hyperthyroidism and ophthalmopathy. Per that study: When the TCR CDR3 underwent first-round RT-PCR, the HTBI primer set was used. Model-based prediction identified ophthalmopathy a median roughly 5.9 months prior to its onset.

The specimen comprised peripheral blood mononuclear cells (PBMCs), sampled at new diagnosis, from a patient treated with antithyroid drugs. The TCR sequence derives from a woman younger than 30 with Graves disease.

CDR3: CSATSGRAVIETQYF. DNA for the CDR3: TGCAGTGCTACCAGCGGGAGGGCCGTTATAGAGACCCAGTACTTC. The chain combines TRBV20-1 with TRBJ2-5; 10 bases are a match to TRBD2. The CDR3 has 15 residues. V lost 4 bases and J lost 4; bases outside the gene matches: 9. The germline gives CDR1 DFQATT, CDR2 SNEGSKA (reference sequence).